This T cell receptor beta chain was sequenced in a study of cytomegalovirus exposure and HLA in healthy donors. Primers included in the PCR were 60 Vbeta and 13 Jbeta primers. The assay was immunoSEQ multiplex PCR, and TCRdb's table has in-frame clones only and misses some. Of over 95,000 clones listed, around 68% were seen once; the top ten hold 4% to 5%. This clone was picked up one time. This TCR was sampled from a woman aged 40-49 years in good health and CMV-seropositive. Material for sequencing was PBMCs.

The CDR3 sequence is CASSVYRANGELFF. DNA of the CDR3: TGTGCCAGCAGCGTTTACAGGGCTAACGGGGAGCTGTTTTTT. The chain links TRBV9 to TRBJ2-2, with D perhaps matching TRBD1 (6 bases). Trimming shortened V by 2 bases and J by 7 bases, and 12 bases separated the two germline ends. The germline gives CDR1 SGDLS, CDR2 YYNGEE. CDR3 length: 14 amino acids.